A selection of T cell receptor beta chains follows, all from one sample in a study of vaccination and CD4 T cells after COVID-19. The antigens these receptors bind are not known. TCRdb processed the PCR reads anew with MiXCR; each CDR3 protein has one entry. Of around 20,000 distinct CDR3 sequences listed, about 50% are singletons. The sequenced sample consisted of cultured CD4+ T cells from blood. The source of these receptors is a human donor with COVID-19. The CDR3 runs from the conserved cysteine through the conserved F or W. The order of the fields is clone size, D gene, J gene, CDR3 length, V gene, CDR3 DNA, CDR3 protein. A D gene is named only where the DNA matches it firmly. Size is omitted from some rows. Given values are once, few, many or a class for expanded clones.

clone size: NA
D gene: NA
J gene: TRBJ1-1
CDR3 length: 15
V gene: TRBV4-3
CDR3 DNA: TGCGCCAGCAGCCGGAGGGGCATCATGAACACTGAAGCTTTCTTT
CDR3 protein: CASSRRGIMNTEAFF

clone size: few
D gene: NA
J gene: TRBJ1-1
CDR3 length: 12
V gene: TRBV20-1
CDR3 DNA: TGCAGTGCTAGACAGGTAGCCCTTGAAGCTTTCTTT
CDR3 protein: CSARQVALEAFF

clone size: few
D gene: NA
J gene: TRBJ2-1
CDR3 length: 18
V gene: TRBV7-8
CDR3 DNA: TGTGCCAGCAGCTCCTTCAAGGTGGACGGGGGTATCTACAATGAGCAGTTCTTC
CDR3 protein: CASSSFKVDGGIYNEQFF

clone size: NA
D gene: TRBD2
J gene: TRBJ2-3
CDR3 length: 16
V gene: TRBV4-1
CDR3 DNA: TGCGCCAGCAGCCAAGTTAGGCGGGGGGCCACAGATACGCAGTATTTT
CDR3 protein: CASSQVRRGATDTQYF

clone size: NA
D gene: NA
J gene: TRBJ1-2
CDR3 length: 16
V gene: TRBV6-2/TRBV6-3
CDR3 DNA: TGTGCCAGCAGTTACTCTGGGTCAAAAGGCTCCTATGGCTACACCTTC
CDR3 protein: CASSYSGSKGSYGYTF

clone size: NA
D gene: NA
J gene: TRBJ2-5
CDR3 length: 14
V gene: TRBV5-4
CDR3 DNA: TGTGCCAGCAGCTTGGCGGGGGCCCAAGAGACCCAGTACTTC
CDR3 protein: CASSLAGAQETQYF

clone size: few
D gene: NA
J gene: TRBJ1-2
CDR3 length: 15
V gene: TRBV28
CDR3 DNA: TGTGCCAGCAGTTTAGGGGGAACCGGAGTTGATGGCTACACCTTC
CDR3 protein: CASSLGGTGVDGYTF

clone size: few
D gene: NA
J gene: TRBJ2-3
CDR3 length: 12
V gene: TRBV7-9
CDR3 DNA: TGTGCCAGCAGCTTGGAGGCAGATACGCAGTATTTT
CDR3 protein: CASSLEADTQYF

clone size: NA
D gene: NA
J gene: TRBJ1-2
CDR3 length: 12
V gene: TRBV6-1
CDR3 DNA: TGTGCCAGCAGTGCCCACAACTATGGCTACACCTTC
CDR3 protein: CASSAHNYGYTF

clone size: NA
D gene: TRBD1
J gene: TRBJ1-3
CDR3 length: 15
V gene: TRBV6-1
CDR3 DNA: TGTGCCAGCAGTCCGGGACAGGGGGCTGGAAACACCATATATTTT
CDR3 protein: CASSPGQGAGNTIYF

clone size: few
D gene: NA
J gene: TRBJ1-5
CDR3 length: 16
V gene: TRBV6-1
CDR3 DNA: TGTGCCAGCACCCCACTTGGCCCGTATAGCAATCAGCCCCAGCATTTT
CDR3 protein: CASTPLGPYSNQPQHF

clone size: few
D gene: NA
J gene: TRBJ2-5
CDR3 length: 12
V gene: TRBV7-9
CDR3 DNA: TGTGCCAGCAGCTTAACAGTGGAGACCCAGTACTTC
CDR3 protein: CASSLTVETQYF

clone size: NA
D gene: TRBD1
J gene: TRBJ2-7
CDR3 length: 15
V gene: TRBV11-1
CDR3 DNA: TGTGCCAGCAGCTTCTACAGGGGGCCCGCCTACGAGCAGTACTTC
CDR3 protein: CASSFYRGPAYEQYF

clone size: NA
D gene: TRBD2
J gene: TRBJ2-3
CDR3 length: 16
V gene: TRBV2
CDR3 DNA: TGTGCCGGGGGGGCTAGCGGGGTGGATCACACAGATACGCAGTATTTT
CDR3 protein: CAGGASGVDHTDTQYF

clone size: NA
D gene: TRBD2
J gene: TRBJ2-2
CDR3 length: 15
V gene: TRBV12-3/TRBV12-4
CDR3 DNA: TGTGCCAGCAGAGGACTAGCGGCGCGCACCGGGGAGCTGTTTTTT
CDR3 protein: CASRGLAARTGELFF

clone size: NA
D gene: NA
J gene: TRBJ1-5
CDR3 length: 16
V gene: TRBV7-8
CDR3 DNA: TGTGCCAGCAGCCTGTACGCGATCGGGATCAATCAGCCCCAGCATTTT
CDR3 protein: CASSLYAIGINQPQHF

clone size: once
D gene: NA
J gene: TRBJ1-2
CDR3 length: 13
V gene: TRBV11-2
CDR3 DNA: TGTGCCAGCACCCCGGTACACTCCTATGGCTACACCTTC
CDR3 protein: CASTPVHSYGYTF

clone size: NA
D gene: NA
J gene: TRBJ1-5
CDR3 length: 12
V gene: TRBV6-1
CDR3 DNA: TGTGCCAGCAGCCCCTTGGGACAGCCCCAGCATTTT
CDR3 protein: CASSPLGQPQHF

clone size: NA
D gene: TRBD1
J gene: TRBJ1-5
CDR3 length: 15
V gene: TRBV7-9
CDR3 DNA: TGTGCCAGCAGCCCAACAGGGGAGGGCAATCAGCCCCAGCATTTT
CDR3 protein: CASSPTGEGNQPQHF

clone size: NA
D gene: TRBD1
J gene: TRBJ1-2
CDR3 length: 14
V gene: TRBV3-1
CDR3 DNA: TGTGCCAGCAGCCAAGCGGACAGGGGGGGCGGCTACACCTTC
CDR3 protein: CASSQADRGGGYTF

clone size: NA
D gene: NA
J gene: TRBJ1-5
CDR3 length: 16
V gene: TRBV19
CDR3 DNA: TGTGCCAGTAGTCGGACTCAGGGGAATAGCAATCAGCCCCAGCATTTT
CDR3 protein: CASSRTQGNSNQPQHF

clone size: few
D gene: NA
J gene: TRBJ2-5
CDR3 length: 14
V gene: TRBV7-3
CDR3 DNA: TGTGCCAGCAGCTTAATTCCCGGGACCGAGACCCAGTACTTC
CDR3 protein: CASSLIPGTETQYF

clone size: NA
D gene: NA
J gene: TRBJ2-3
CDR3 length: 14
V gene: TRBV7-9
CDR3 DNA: TGTGCCAGCAGCCGGCGGCTAGATACAGATACGCAGTATTTT
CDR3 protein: CASSRRLDTDTQYF

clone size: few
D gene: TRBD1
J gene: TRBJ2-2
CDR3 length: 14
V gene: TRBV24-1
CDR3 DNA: TGTGCCACCAGTAGAACAGGGGACACCGGGGAGCTGTTTTTT
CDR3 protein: CATSRTGDTGELFF

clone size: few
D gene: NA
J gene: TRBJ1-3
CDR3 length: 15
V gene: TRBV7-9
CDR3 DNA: TGTGCCAGCAGCTTAGAAGTTGGTGCTGGAAACACCATATATTTT
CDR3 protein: CASSLEVGAGNTIYF

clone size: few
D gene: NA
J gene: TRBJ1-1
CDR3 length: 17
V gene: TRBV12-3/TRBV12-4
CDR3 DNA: TGTGCCAGCAGTTTAAAGGGACTGCGCCCGGAGAGAGCTGAAGCTTTCTTT
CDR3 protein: CASSLKGLRPERAEAFF

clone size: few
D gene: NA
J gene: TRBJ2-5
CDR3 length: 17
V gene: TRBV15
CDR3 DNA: TGTGCCACCAGCAGAGAAGTCCCCACTTTGATGGGAGAGACCCAGTACTTC
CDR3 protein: CATSREVPTLMGETQYF

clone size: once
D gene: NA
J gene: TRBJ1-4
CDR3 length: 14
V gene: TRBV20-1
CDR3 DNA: TGCAGTGCCCCTCTTTTTACAACTAATGAAAAACTGTTTTTT
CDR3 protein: CSAPLFTTNEKLFF

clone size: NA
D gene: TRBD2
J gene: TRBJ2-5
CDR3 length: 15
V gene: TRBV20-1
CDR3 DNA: TGCAGTGCTAGAACTAGCGGGGGGGGGTGGGAGACCCAGTACTTC
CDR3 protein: CSARTSGGGWETQYF

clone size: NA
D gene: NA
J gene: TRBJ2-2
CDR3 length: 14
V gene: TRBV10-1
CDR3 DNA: TGCGCTACCGCCCGGACGCCGAACACCGGGGAGCTGTTTTTT
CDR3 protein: CATARTPNTGELFF

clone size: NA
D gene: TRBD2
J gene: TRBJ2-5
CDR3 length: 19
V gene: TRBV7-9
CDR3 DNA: TGTGCCAGCAGCTTCGCAGGGACTAGCGGGGGGGCCGTGGTAGAGACCCAGTACTTC
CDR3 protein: CASSFAGTSGGAVVETQYF

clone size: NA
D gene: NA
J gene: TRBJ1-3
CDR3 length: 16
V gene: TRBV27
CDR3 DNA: TGTGCCAGCAGTTTAAAATGGGGGGTACCTGGAAACACCATATATTTT
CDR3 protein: CASSLKWGVPGNTIYF

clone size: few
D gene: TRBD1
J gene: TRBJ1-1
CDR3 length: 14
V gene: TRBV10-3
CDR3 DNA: TGTGCCATCAGTGCTTTGGACAGGGGGTCTGAAGCTTTCTTT
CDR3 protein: CAISALDRGSEAFF

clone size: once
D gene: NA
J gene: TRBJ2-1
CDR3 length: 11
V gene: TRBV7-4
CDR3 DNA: TGTGCCAGCAGCGTAGTCCCTGAGCAGTTCTTC
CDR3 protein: CASSVVPEQFF

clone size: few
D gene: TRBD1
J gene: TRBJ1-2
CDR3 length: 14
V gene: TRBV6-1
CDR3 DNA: TGTGCCAGCAGTGAAGGAAGGACAGGGGATGGCTACACCTTC
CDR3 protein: CASSEGRTGDGYTF

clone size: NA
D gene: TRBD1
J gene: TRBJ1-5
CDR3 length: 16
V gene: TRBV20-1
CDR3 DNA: TGCAGTGCTACTCCCGGACAGGGGGTACCAAATCAGCCCCAGCATTTT
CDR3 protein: CSATPGQGVPNQPQHF

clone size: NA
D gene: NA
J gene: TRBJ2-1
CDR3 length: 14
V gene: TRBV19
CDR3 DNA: TGTGCCAGTAGCCAACCCGGAGGGGTCGGTGAGCAGTTCTTC
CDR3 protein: CASSQPGGVGEQFF

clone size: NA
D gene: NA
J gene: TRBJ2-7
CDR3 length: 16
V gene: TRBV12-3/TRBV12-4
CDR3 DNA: TGTGCCAGCAGTTTGGGACGGAGAATAAGCTCCTACGAGCAGTACTTC
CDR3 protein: CASSLGRRISSYEQYF

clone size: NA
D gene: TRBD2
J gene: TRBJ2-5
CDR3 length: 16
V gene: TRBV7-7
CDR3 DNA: TGTGCTAGCAGCTCCCCGGAGCGGGGGATCCAAGAGACCCAGTACTTC
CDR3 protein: CASSSPERGIQETQYF

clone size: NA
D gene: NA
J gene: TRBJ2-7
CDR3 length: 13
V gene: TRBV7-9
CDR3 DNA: TGTGCCAGCAGCAAAGAGGGGGTGGTCGAGCAGTACTTC
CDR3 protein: CASSKEGVVEQYF

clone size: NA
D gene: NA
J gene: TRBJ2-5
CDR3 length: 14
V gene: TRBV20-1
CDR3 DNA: TGCAGTGCTAGAGAGTGGTCCATCCAAGAGACCCAGTACTTC
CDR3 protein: CSAREWSIQETQYF

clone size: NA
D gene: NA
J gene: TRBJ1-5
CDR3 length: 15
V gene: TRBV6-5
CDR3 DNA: TGTGCCAGCAGTTACTCTGCAGGGGTAAGACAGCCCCAGCATTTT
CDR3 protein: CASSYSAGVRQPQHF

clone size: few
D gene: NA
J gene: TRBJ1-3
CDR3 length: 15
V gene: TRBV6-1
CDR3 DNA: TGTGCCACCACGGTGGCAGGGCCCTCTGGAAACACCATATATTTT
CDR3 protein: CATTVAGPSGNTIYF

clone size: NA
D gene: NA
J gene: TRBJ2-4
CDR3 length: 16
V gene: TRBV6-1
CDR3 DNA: TGTGCCAGCAGTGGGAGGGGGCGGACGGCCAAAAACATTCAGTACTTC
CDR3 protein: CASSGRGRTAKNIQYF

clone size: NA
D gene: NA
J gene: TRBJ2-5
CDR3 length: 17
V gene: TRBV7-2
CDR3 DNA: TGTGCCAGCAGCCTATCCAGTGGTATGGGAGCGCAAGAGACCCAGTACTTC
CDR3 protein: CASSLSSGMGAQETQYF

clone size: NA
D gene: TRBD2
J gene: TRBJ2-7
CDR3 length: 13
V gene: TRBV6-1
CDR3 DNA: TGTGCCAGCAGGGGGGGGTCCTCCTACGAGCAGTACTTC
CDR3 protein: CASRGGSSYEQYF

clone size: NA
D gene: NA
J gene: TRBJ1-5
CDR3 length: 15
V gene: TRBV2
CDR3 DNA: TGTGCCAGCACTCCTGGGCTAAGGGTGGGTCAGCCCCAGCATTTT
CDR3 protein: CASTPGLRVGQPQHF

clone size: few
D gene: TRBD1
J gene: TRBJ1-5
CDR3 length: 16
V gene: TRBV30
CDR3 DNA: TGTGCCTGGAATTCGGGACAGGGTGTGGGCAATCAGCCCCAGCATTTT
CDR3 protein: CAWNSGQGVGNQPQHF

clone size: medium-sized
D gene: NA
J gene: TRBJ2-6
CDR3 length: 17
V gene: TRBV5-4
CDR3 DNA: TGTGCCAGCAGCTTGGGGCCGCCGAACTCTGGGGCCAACGTCCTGACTTTC
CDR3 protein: CASSLGPPNSGANVLTF

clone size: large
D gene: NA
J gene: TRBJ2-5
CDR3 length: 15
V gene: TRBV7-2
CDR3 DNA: TGTGCCAGCAGCTTAGACCCGAAAGCGTGGGAGACCCAGTACTTC
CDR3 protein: CASSLDPKAWETQYF